This is a list of T cell receptor beta chains from one sample in a study of a mutant IDH1 vaccine in newly diagnosed glioma. Libraries were prepared by immunoSEQ multiplex PCR; TCRdb keeps only in-frame clonotypes and omits some of them. The repertoire has tens of thousands of clones, about three quarters of them found once; the top ten carry more than 9.5%. Their antigens are not known. Sequenced here: peripheral blood mononuclear cells (PBMCs), sampled from a glioma patient whose treatment included an IDH1 peptide vaccine. The receptors originated from a man younger than 35 with glioma. Some clones in this sample may be carry-over from other donors' samples. Both conserved end residues are part of each CDR3. A D gene is named only where the DNA matches it firmly. Expanded clones are given a class, and other clones once, few, many or no size at all.

J gene | D gene | clone size | V gene | CDR3 protein | CDR3 DNA
TRBJ2-7 | TRBD1 | - | TRBV18 | CASSPGQGNDEQYF | TGTGCCAGCTCACCTGGACAGGGGAATGACGAGCAGTACTTC
TRBJ1-6 | - | few | TRBV4-1 | CASSQVLTGDGNSPLHF | TGCGCCAGCAGCCAAGTACTCACTGGTGATGGTAATTCACCCCTCCACTTT
TRBJ1-6 | - | few | TRBV11-2 | CASSLEGLLSPLHF | TGTGCCAGCAGCTTAGAGGGTCTGCTTTCACCCCTCCACTTT
TRBJ2-1 | TRBD2 | - | TRBV7-9 | CASSLRFSLAGGQDEQFF | TGTGCCAGCAGCTTACGATTTTCTCTAGCGGGAGGCCAAGATGAGCAGTTCTTC
TRBJ2-2 | - | - | TRBV27 | CASRRPGLPTGELFF | TGTGCCAGCAGACGCCCGGGCCTCCCGACCGGGGAGCTGTTTTTT
TRBJ2-7 | TRBD2 | - | TRBV5-1 | CASSLIWSSGRQPAYEQYF | TGCGCCAGCAGCTTGATATGGTCTAGCGGGAGGCAACCCGCCTACGAGCAGTACTTC
TRBJ1-5 | TRBD1 | - | TRBV4-1 | CASSPPGGSGNQPQHF | TGCGCCAGCAGCCCTCCAGGGGGCTCGGGCAATCAGCCCCAGCATTTT
TRBJ1-2 | - | - | TRBV2 | CASRKGYGYTF | TGTGCCAGCAGGAAGGGTTATGGCTACACCTTC
TRBJ1-1 | - | few | TRBV9 | CASSVVYKNTEAFF | TGTGCCAGCAGCGTTGTGTACAAGAACACTGAAGCTTTCTTT
TRBJ2-5 | - | few | TRBV7-6 | CASSPLWGRETQYF | TGTGCCAGCAGCCCCCTCTGGGGGCGAGAGACCCAGTACTTC
TRBJ2-7 | - | - | TRBV7-3 | CASSLGLTGSYEQYF | TGTGCCAGCAGCTTAGGACTTACCGGCTCCTACGAGCAGTACTTC
TRBJ2-5 | - | - | TRBV7-2 | CASSLGMPAPEETQYF | TGTGCCAGCAGCTTAGGGATGCCCGCCCCGGAGGAGACCCAGTACTTC
TRBJ2-1 | - | - | TRBV5-6 | CASSLAPSNEQFF | TGTGCCAGCAGCTTGGCCCCGAGCAATGAGCAGTTCTTC
TRBJ1-5 | - | - | TRBV19 | CASSREQIYSNQPQHF | TGTGCCAGTAGCAGAGAACAGATCTATAGCAATCAGCCCCAGCATTTT
TRBJ2-7 | TRBD1 | - | TRBV27 | CASSRQGVRYEQYF | TGTGCCAGCAGTAGACAGGGGGTTCGGTACGAGCAGTACTTC
TRBJ1-5 | - | - | TRBV2 | CASRAGTFLGNQPQHF | TGTGCCAGCAGAGCCGGGACATTCTTGGGCAATCAGCCCCAGCATTTT
TRBJ2-3 | - | - | TRBV7-2 | CASSLWDRLGADTQYF | TGTGCCAGCAGCTTATGGGACCGTCTAGGGGCGGATACGCAGTATTTT
TRBJ2-3 | TRBD1 | - | TRBV14 | CASRPDREDTQYF | TGTGCCAGCAGACCGGACAGGGAAGATACGCAGTATTTT
TRBJ2-7 | TRBD2 | - | TRBV28 | CASSSGTSGTYEQYF | TGTGCCAGCAGTTCTGGGACTAGCGGAACCTACGAGCAGTACTTC
TRBJ1-4 | - | few | TRBV18 | CASSHSTGFNEKLFF | TGTGCCAGCTCACACTCCACAGGGTTTAATGAAAAACTGTTTTTT
TRBJ2-1 | TRBD2 | - | TRBV4-2 | CASSHLPGGGRYNEQFF | TGTGCCAGCAGCCATCTCCCGGGCGGGGGTCGTTACAATGAGCAGTTCTTC
TRBJ1-2 | - | - | TRBV5-4 | CASSLDRQKVYGYTF | TGTGCCAGCAGCTTGGATCGGCAGAAAGTCTATGGCTACACCTTC
TRBJ2-7 | - | - | TRBV4-2 | CASSQGSSYEQYF | TGTGCCAGCAGCCAAGGTTCCTCCTACGAGCAGTACTTC
TRBJ1-4 | - | few | TRBV29-1 | CSVRQGQTTEKLFF | TGCAGCGTTAGGCAAGGACAGACTACGGAAAAACTGTTTTTT
TRBJ2-1 | TRBD2 | - | TRBV4-2 | CASSPSASGVQYNEQFF | TGTGCCAGCAGCCCCTCCGCTAGCGGTGTCCAATACAATGAGCAGTTCTTC
TRBJ1-2 | TRBD1 | - | TRBV19 | CASSALGTGRDYTF | TGTGCCAGTAGTGCTTTAGGGACAGGGAGGGACTACACCTTC
TRBJ2-1 | TRBD2 | - | TRBV7-9 | CASSTPTSGSSYNEQFF | TGTGCCAGCAGCACCCCGACTAGCGGGAGCTCCTACAATGAGCAGTTCTTC
TRBJ2-1 | - | - | TRBV18 | CASSPLGSNEQFF | TGTGCCAGCTCACCACTTGGGAGCAATGAGCAGTTCTTC
TRBJ1-2 | TRBD1 | once | TRBV5-1 | CASSIRGQRGYTF | TGCGCCAGCAGCATCAGGGGGCAGCGTGGCTACACCTTC
TRBJ1-2 | - | few | TRBV9 | CASSPDGTLYGYTF | TGTGCCAGCAGCCCCGACGGAACCCTATATGGCTACACCTTC
TRBJ2-2 | - | few | TRBV11-2 | CASSMTSRRSTGELFF | TGTGCCAGCAGCATGACATCGAGGAGGAGCACCGGGGAGCTGTTTTTT
TRBJ2-5 | TRBD2 | - | TRBV6-6 | CASSYGTSIETQYF | TGTGCCAGCAGTTACGGGACTAGCATAGAGACCCAGTACTTC
TRBJ2-1 | TRBD2 | - | TRBV4-2 | CASSQEALAVWSNEQFF | TGTGCCAGCAGCCAAGAGGCCCTAGCGGTTTGGAGCAATGAGCAGTTCTTC
TRBJ2-7 | TRBD1 | - | TRBV6-1 | CASSEEGGGSYEQYF | TGTGCCAGCAGTGAAGAAGGGGGCGGTTCCTACGAGCAGTACTTC
TRBJ2-1 | TRBD1 | - | TRBV4-3 | CASSQDTGDNEQFF | TGCGCCAGCAGCCAGGATACAGGGGACAATGAGCAGTTCTTC
TRBJ1-2 | - | - | TRBV25-1 | CASKGAGQDGYTF | TGTGCCAGCAAAGGGGCAGGGCAAGATGGCTACACCTTC
TRBJ1-1 | - | - | TRBV28 | CASSFGQGEQGEAFF | TGTGCCAGCAGTTTTGGGCAGGGTGAACAGGGTGAAGCTTTCTTT
TRBJ2-5 | - | - | TRBV4-3 | CASSQDLGQVQTQYF | TGCGCCAGCAGCCAAGACTTAGGGCAGGTCCAGACCCAGTACTTC
TRBJ1-1 | - | few | TRBV5-8 | CASSLFLVNTEAFF | TGTGCCAGCAGCTTGTTCTTAGTGAACACTGAAGCTTTCTTT